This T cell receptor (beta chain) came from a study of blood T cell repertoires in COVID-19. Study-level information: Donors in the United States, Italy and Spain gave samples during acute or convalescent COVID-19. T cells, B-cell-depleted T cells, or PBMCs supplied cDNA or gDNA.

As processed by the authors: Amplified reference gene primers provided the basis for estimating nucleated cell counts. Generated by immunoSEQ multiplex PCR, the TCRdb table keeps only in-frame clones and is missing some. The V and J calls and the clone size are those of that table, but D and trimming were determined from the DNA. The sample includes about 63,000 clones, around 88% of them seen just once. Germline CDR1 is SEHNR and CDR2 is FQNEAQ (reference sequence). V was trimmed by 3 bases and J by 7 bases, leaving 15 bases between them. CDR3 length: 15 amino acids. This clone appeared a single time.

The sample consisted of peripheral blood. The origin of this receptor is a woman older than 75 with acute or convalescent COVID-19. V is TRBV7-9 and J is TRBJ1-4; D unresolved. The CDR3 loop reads CASSLEVGLAEKLFF. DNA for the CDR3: TGTGCCAGCAGCTTGGAAGTGGGCCTTGCTGAAAAACTGTTTTTT. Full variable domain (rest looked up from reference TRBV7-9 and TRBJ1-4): DTGVSQNPRHKITKRGQNVTFRCDPISEHNRLYWYRQTLGQGPEFLTYFQNEAQLEKSRLLSDRFSAERPKGSFSTLEIQRTEQGDSAMYLCASSLEVGLAEKLFFGSGTQLSVL.